The present T cell receptor (beta chain) was sequenced within a study of blood T cell repertoires in COVID-19. The CDR3 totals 13 residues. Trimming removed 3 bases from V and 4 bases from J, with 7 bases in between. CDR1 is LNHDA and CDR2 is SQIVND in the germline V gene (reference sequence). TCRdb keeps only in-frame clones here, not all; method: immunoSEQ multiplex PCR. The data contain about 87,000 clones, around 87% of them singletons. The sequenced sample consisted of peripheral blood. This sequence was found in a man aged 40-55 years with acute or convalescent COVID-19. The chain is built from TRBV19 and TRBJ1-3; no definite D call. The CDR3 DNA is TGTGCCAGTAGTATCATCCCAGGAAACACCATATATTTT. It yields the protein CASSIIPGNTIYF.